Listed here is a single T cell receptor (beta chain). The CDR3 runs 15 residues. The V and J ends lost 5 bases and 5 bases, in that order; junction bases with no gene match: 10. The V gene's germline CDR1 is MDHEN and CDR2 SYDVKM. Profiling relied on immunoSEQ multiplex PCR, and the TCRdb table lists in-frame clones only, not all of them. The profile shows roughly 45,000 clones, over 60% of them singletons. These data originate in a study of PD-1 blockade in mismatch repair-deficient tumors. At the level of the study: Patients had around 12 mismatch repair-deficient cancer types, all previously treated and progressing.

PCR or immunohistochemistry showed mismatch repair deficiency in every enrolled patient. The chain carries TRBV28 and TRBJ2-7; 9 positions match TRBD1. The clonotype originates from an adult with mismatch repair-deficient cancer. Material: PBMCs, obtained before pembrolizumab treatment. The CDR3 region is CASSMGGQGTHEQYF. CDR3 bases: TGTGCCAGCAGTATGGGGGGACAGGGTACCCACGAGCAGTACTTC.